This TCR beta chain was captured in a study of long-term antiretroviral therapy in people with HIV. Broader study findings: Repertoires from HIV showed CDR3 length ranges narrower than those of controls.

Concerning this clone: The target antigen is unknown.

Survey-level immunoSEQ v3.0 assays were run. Profiling relied on immunoSEQ multiplex PCR, and the TCRdb table lists in-frame clones only, not all of them. The repertoire has about 22,000 clones, roughly 85% of them found once; the top ten carry approximately 11%. Trimming shortened V by 3 bases and J by 4 bases, and 6 bases separated the two germline ends. Per germline, CDR1 KGHSH and CDR2 LQKENI. The CDR3 runs 12 residues. This specimen consisted of unsorted PBMCs, obtained 1.2 years after starting antiretroviral therapy. This TCR was sampled from a woman in her forties with HIV. The J gene is TRBJ1-1, the V gene TRBV18, with D hard to call. CDR3 sequence (DNA): TGTGCCAGCTCACCGGCAGGCACTGAAGCTTTCTTT. This gives the protein CASSPAGTEAFF.